This T cell receptor beta chain originates from a study of beta chain features in type 1 diabetes. The trim removed 7 bases at V and 5 bases at J, leaving 4 bases unmatched. The CDR3 is made up of 14 amino acids. The germline gives CDR1 LNHDA, CDR2 SQIVND (reference sequence). CD45RO/CCR7/CD25/CD127/CD95/CD27 staining was used to isolate CD4+ naive, central memory, regulatory and stem cell-like memory cells by sorting. The study reverse transcribed the entire isolated RNA, so it sequenced expressed TCRB transcripts. TCRdb's copy holds only in-frame clones and misses some; the assay was immunoSEQ multiplex PCR. This sample yields around 320,000 clones, of which about 15% are seen a single time; over 5.5% belongs to the top ten.

The chain carries TRBV19 and TRBJ2-1; 11 nucleotides agree with TRBD1. The sequenced sample was central memory CD4+ T cells from blood. This TCR was sampled from a man aged 25-40 years in good health. CDR3 nucleotides: TGTGCCAGTAAACCGGGACAGGGGGACAATGAGCAGTTCTTC. Translating gives CASKPGQGDNEQFF.